One sample yielded the 20 T cell receptor beta chains listed below, sequenced in a study of OX40 agonist ivuxolimab in advanced cancers. Method: immunoSEQ multiplex PCR; TCRdb's copy keeps in-frame clones and lacks some. The sample lists some 74,000 clones; about 91% were seen once. The sample here was CD4+ or CD8+ T cells sorted from blood, taken in a trial of the OX40 agonist ivuxolimab. These receptors all stem from an adult with an advanced solid tumor such as melanoma, head and neck, liver or kidney cancer.

V gene TRBV28 combines with J gene TRBJ1-2; D might be TRBD1 (5 bases). V was trimmed by 2 bases and J by 3 bases, leaving 16 bases between them. Per the germline V gene, CDR1 is MDHEN and CDR2 is SYDVKM. The CDR3 loop spans 16 amino acids. The CDR3 spells CASSLLSMGRDYGYTF. As DNA, the CDR3 is TGTGCCAGCAGTTTACTGAGTATGGGCAGGGACTATGGCTACACCTTC.

This chain uses TRBV6-9 with TRBJ2-2, with D possibly matching TRBD2 (5 bases). CDR3 length equals 16 residues. The germline V gene encodes CDR1 MNHGY and CDR2 SVAAGI. Trimming took 6 bases from V and 3 from J, leaving 17 bases between them. CDR3 in amino acids: CASSPGAPRDTGELFF. In DNA form, the CDR3 reads TGTGCCAGCAGCCCCGGTGCCCCGAGGGACACCGGGGAGCTGTTTTTT.

J is TRBJ1-1 and V is TRBV5-8; unclear D gene. CDR3 length: 13 amino acids. CDR1 is SGHTS and CDR2 is YDEGEE in the germline V gene. Trimming shortened V by 5 bases and J by 3 bases, and 11 bases separated the two germline ends. The CDR3 bases are TGTGCCAGCAGGATGGAGTGGGACACTGAAGCTTTCTTT. This encodes CASRMEWDTEAFF.

The genes are TRBV2 and TRBJ2-2; D remains ambiguous. The CDR3 consists of 14 residues. The V end lost 8 bases, the J end lost 0 bases, and 10 bases lay between the germline ends. Germline loops: CDR1 SNHLY, CDR2 FYNNEI. DNA of the CDR3: TGTGCCAGCTGGAAAGATGCGAACACCGGGGAGCTGTTTTTT. Amino acids: CASWKDANTGELFF. Using reference TRBV2 and TRBJ2-2 for the parts outside the CDR3, the full variable domain is EPEVTQTPSHQVTQMGQEVILRCVPISNHLYFYWYRQILGQKVEFLVSFYNNEISEKSEIFDDQFSVERPDGSNFTLKIRSTKLEDSAMYFCASWKDANTGELFFGEGSRLTVL.

This chain links TRBV28 with TRBJ1-5; D is ambiguous. Trimming pared 6 bases from V and 6 bases from J, leaving 18 bases between. This CDR3 spans 15 amino acids. The V gene's germline CDR1 is MDHEN and CDR2 SYDVKM. CDR3 in DNA: TGTGCCAGCAGCGCCACGGGTTGGGCTCGTCAGCCCCAGCATTTT. The encoded protein is CASSATGWARQPQHF.

V usage is TRBV5-1 and J usage is TRBJ2-5, with 9 bases lining up with TRBD2. Germline CDR1 reads SGHRS; CDR2 reads YFSETQ. This CDR3 is built from 15 residues. V lost 3 bases and J lost 1; bases outside the gene matches: 4. The chain's CDR3 is CASSSLAGAQETQYF. CDR3 DNA: TGCGCCAGCAGCTCTTTAGCGGGGGCCCAAGAGACCCAGTACTTC.

The chain joins TRBV7-9 to TRBJ2-7, with 7 bases matching TRBD2. V shed 5 bases, J shed 0 bases, and the junction held 10 bases outside the gene matches. The CDR3 sequence is 16 residues long. Germline V gene lookup returns CDR1 SEHNR and CDR2 FQNEAQ (reference sequence). CDR3 DNA: TGTGCCAGCAGCCCAAAGAGCGGGGTCGACTCCTACGAGCAGTACTTC. Amino acids: CASSPKSGVDSYEQYF.

The rearrangement joins TRBV9 to TRBJ2-2, with 9 bases matching TRBD2. CDR3 length: 16 amino acids. V shed 4 bases and J 3 bases; nucleotides not matched to a gene: 7. CDR1 is SGDLS, CDR2 YYNGEE, per germline. Here the CDR3 reads CASSSLSGSDTGELFF. Written as DNA, the CDR3 is TGTGCCAGCAGCTCCCTTAGCGGGAGCGACACCGGGGAGCTGTTTTTT.

The sample holds one count of this clone. The chain recombines TRBV5-4 with TRBJ2-4; 7 bases fit TRBD2. Per germline, CDR1 SGHNT and CDR2 YYREEE (reference sequence). V was clipped by 7 bases and J by 2 bases; unmatched bases: 12. This CDR3 contains 16 residues. CDR3 amino acids: CASAVGGRETKNIQYF. In DNA form, the CDR3 reads TGTGCCAGCGCGGTCGGGGGGAGAGAGACCAAAAACATTCAGTACTTC.

V gene TRBV4-1 combines with J gene TRBJ2-3; TRBD1 aligns across 7 bases. The CDR3 runs to 15 residues. The germline V gene has CDR1 MGHRA and CDR2 YSYEKL. J lost 4 bases, V lost 1 base, and 5 bases had no gene match. CDR3 residues: CASSQGVRGSDTQYF. The CDR3 nucleotides are TGCGCCAGCAGCCAAGGTGTCAGGGGGTCAGATACGCAGTATTTT.

J is TRBJ2-1 and V is TRBV2, with no clear D. Germline-derived CDR1 and CDR2 are SNHLY and FYNNEI. The CDR3 is 13 amino acids. V gave up 4 bases and J gave up 5 bases, with 9 bases separating them. The CDR3 coding sequence is TGTGCCAGCAGTGTAATTAGGAACAATGAGCAGTTCTTC. This encodes CASSVIRNNEQFF.

The rearrangement links TRBV7-9 to TRBJ2-1; tentative D call: TRBD1 (7 bases). This CDR3 comprises 16 residues. Between the trimmed V and J ends, which lost 3 bases and 8 bases, there was a span of 20 bases. Looked up from germline, CDR1 is SEHNR and CDR2 is FQNEAQ (reference sequence). The CDR3 DNA is TGTGCCAGCAGCTTCCGACAGGGTTATGGGGGGCATGAGCAGTTCTTC. Protein product: CASSFRQGYGGHEQFF.

For the CDR3, the DNA is TGTGCCAGCAGCGGATTGACAGGGCTGCGAAACACCATATATTTT. It yields the protein CASSGLTGLRNTIYF. The chain has TRBV11-2 and TRBJ1-3; 7 nucleotides align to TRBD1. The V gene end was trimmed by 5 bases and the J gene end by 5 bases; junction bases not matched to a gene: 9. The CDR3 spans 15 residues. The germline V gene has CDR1 SGHAT and CDR2 FQNNGV.

V usage is TRBV30 and J usage is TRBJ1-4; D gene ambiguous. Germline-derived CDR1 and CDR2 are GTSNPN and SVGIG (reference sequence). Between the trimmed V and J ends, which lost 3 bases and 3 bases, there was a span of 8 bases. There are 13 residues in the CDR3. CDR3 in amino acids: CAWSKGANEKLFF. The CDR3 DNA follows: TGTGCCTGGAGCAAGGGAGCTAATGAAAAACTGTTTTTT.

The rearrangement joins TRBV19 to TRBJ2-3; possibly TRBD2 for D (5 bases). V was clipped by 2 bases and J by 2 bases, with 11 bases between them. The CDR3 has 15 amino acids. Germline-derived CDR1 and CDR2 are LNHDA and SQIVND (reference sequence). Here the CDR3 reads CASSIRRAFTDTQYF. In nucleotides, the CDR3 is TGTGCCAGTAGTATAAGGCGGGCTTTCACAGATACGCAGTATTTT.

The chain couples TRBV7-9 to TRBJ2-7, with D perhaps TRBD2 (6 bases). The germline V and J ends were trimmed by 8 bases and 13 bases, with 18 bases remaining between them. Germline CDR1 reads SEHNR; CDR2 reads FQNEAQ (reference sequence). CDR3 length: 11 amino acids. CDR3 sequence (DNA): TGTGCCAGCGGACTTGGCGGCGGGATATACTTC. Residues: CASGLGGGIYF.

The chain carries TRBV28 and TRBJ1-1; possibly TRBD1 for D (6 bases). The CDR3 consists of 13 residues. V was cut by 5 bases and J by 3 bases, with 10 bases left in between. From germline, CDR1 is MDHEN and CDR2 SYDVKM. CDR3 sequence (DNA): TGTGCCAGCAGTGCGGGACACCACACTGAAGCTTTCTTT. This translates into CASSAGHHTEAFF.

The chain employs TRBV15 and TRBJ2-7, with D perhaps matching TRBD1 (11 bases). The ends were cut back, 1 base at V and 1 base at J, with 26 bases in the middle. The CDR3 is 20 amino acids. In germline, CDR1 is LNHNV, CDR2 YYDKDF (reference sequence). DNA for the CDR3: TGTGCCACCAGCAGAGCTTTCGGACAGGGGGCTAGCGGGAGTTCCTACGAGCAGTACTTC. Translation gives CATSRAFGQGASGSSYEQYF.

This clone was seen only once. The J gene is TRBJ1-1, the V gene TRBV27; D not resolved. The CDR3 is made up of 17 amino acids. Germline V gives CDR1 MNHEY, CDR2 SMNVEV (reference sequence). V lost 3 bases and J lost 0, with 17 bases in between. The CDR3 region is CASSFSPVLRVNTEAFF. The CDR3 DNA reads as TGTGCCAGCAGTTTTTCCCCAGTTCTGCGGGTGAACACTGAAGCTTTCTTT.

J is TRBJ2-1 and V is TRBV2, with TRBD2 identical over 15 bases. V was clipped by 6 bases and J by 10 bases; unmatched bases: 10. Germline V gene lookup returns CDR1 SNHLY and CDR2 FYNNEI. This CDR3 comprises 16 residues. The CDR3 DNA sequence: TGTGCCAGCAGGGTCGGACTAGCGGGAGGGCCAGAAGAGCAGTTCTTC. It specifies CASRVGLAGGPEEQFF.